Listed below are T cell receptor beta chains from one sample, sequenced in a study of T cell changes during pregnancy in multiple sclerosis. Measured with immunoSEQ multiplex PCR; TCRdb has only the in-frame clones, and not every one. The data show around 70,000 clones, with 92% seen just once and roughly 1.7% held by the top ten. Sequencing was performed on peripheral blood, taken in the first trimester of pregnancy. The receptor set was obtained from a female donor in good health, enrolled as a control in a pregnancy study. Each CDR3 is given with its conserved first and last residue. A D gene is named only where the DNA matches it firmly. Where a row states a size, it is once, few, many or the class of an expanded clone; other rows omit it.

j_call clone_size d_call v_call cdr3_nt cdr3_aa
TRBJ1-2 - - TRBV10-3 TGTGCCATCAGACAGGATAACTATGGCTACACCTTC CAIRQDNYGYTF
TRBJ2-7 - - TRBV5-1 TGCGCCAGCAGCATTACCCCCAACGGCTACGAGCAGTACTTC CASSITPNGYEQYF
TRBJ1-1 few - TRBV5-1 TGCGCCAGCAGCTTGGTTGGGGGGTTGACCACTGAAGCTTTCTTT CASSLVGGLTTEAFF
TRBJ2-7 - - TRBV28 TGTGCCACCGCAAGACAGGACTCCTACGAGCAGTACTTC CATARQDSYEQYF
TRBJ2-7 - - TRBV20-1 TGCAGTGCTAGATGGGGCCACGAGCAGTACTTC CSARWGHEQYF
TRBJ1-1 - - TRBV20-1 TGCAGTGCCCCCCCTCGGGCTTTCTTT CSAPPRAFF
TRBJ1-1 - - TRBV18 TGTGCCAGCTCAGATCAGGCGAACACTGAAGCTTTCTTT CASSDQANTEAFF
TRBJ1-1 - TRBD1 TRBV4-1 TGCGCCAGCAGCCCCGTCGGGACAGGGAGGGCTGAAGCTTTCTTT CASSPVGTGRAEAFF
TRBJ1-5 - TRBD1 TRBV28 TGTGCCAGCCATAAAGGGACAGGGAATCAGCCCCAGCATTTT CASHKGTGNQPQHF
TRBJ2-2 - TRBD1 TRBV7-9 TGTGCCAGCAGCTTTTCCGGGACAGGGGTTTCCGGGGAGCTGTTTTTT CASSFSGTGVSGELFF
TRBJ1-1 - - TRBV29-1 TGCAGCGGGACGGAGCGGGGCACTGAAGCTTTCTTT CSGTERGTEAFF
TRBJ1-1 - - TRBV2 TGTGCCAGCAGTGGAAGGTCAACTCGGGACACTGAAGCTTTCTTT CASSGRSTRDTEAFF
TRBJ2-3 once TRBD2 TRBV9 TGTGCCAGCAGCTCCAGGACTAGCCTTCGAACAGATACGCAGTATTTT CASSSRTSLRTDTQYF
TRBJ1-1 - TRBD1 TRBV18 TGTGCCAGCTCACCTACCGGGACAGGGGGACGGACTGAAGCTTTCTTT CASSPTGTGGRTEAFF
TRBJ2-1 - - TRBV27 TGTGCCAGCAGTTCAACTACTAGGCCCCATGAGCAGTTCTTC CASSSTTRPHEQFF
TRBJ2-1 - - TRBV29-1 TGCAGCGTCGGGTGGGGGGGCGGTAGGAATGAGCAGTTCTTC CSVGWGGGRNEQFF
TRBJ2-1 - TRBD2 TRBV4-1 TGCGCCAGCAGCCGAGGGACTAGCCATGTGAATGAGCAGTTCTTC CASSRGTSHVNEQFF
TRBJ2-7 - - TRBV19 TGTGCCACTTTACCGGGGGACGGTACCTACGAGCAGTACTTC CATLPGDGTYEQYF
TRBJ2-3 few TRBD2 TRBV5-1 TGCGCCAGCAGCCCCGGGACTAGGGTAACAGATACGCAGTATTTT CASSPGTRVTDTQYF
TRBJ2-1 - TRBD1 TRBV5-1 TGCGCCAGCGCACTTACTACAGGGGTCAACAATGAGCAGTTCTTC CASALTTGVNNEQFF
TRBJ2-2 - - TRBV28 TGTGCCAGCAGTTTTGGCGGAACGAACACCGGGGAGCTGTTTTTT CASSFGGTNTGELFF
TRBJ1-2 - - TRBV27 TGTGCCAGCAGTTTAGGGGGCGCCTCCTATGGCTACACCTTC CASSLGGASYGYTF
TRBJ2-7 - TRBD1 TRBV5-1 TGCGCCAGCAGCCCAAGGCCGGGACAGGGTGCCAACGAGCAGTACTTC CASSPRPGQGANEQYF
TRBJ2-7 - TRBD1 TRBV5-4 TGTGCCAGCAGCCCGGGACAGGGTTCCTACGAGCAGTACTTC CASSPGQGSYEQYF
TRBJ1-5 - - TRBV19 TGTGCCAGTAGTATAGGCAGGGTTACTCGGGATCAGCCCCAGCATTTT CASSIGRVTRDQPQHF
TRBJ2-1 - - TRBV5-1 TGCGCCAGCAGCTCCAGCTCCTACAATGAGCAGTTCTTC CASSSSSYNEQFF
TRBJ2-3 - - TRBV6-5 TGTGCCAGCAGTTACATGCCGGCGGGACAGGATACGCAGTATTTT CASSYMPAGQDTQYF
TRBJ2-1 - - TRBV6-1 TGTGCCAGCAGGATAGCGAGTGAGCAGTTCTTC CASRIASEQFF
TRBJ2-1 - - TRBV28 TGTGCCAGCAGTCATCAAGCGGGCGCGTCCTACAATGAGCAGTTCTTC CASSHQAGASYNEQFF
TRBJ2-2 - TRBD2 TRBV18 TGTGCCAGTTGTAGCGGGAGAAACACCGGGGAGCTGTTTTTT CASCSGRNTGELFF
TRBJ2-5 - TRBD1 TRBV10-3 TGTGCCATCAGGCCGGGACAGGACCAAGAGACCCAGTACTTC CAIRPGQDQETQYF
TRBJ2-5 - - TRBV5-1 TGCGCCAGCAGCTTGTTTACAGGGCCCGAGACCCAGTACTTC CASSLFTGPETQYF
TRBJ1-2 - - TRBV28 TGTGCCAGCAGCCCGTTGTCTAACTATGGCTACACCTTC CASSPLSNYGYTF
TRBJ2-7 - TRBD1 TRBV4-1 TGCGCCAGCAGCCCCCGGACAGGGGAGGTGGAGCAGTACTTC CASSPRTGEVEQYF
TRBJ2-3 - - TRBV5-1 TGCGCCAGCAGCTTCCGGACACCCGACACAGATACGCAGTATTTT CASSFRTPDTDTQYF
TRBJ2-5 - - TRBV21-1 TGTGCCAGCAGAGGTTTTTGTACAGGGCATGGGCAAGAGACCCAGTACTTC CASRGFCTGHGQETQYF
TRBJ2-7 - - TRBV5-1 TGCGCCAGCAGCTTGGGGCCGGGTAAGGACGAGCAGTACTTC CASSLGPGKDEQYF
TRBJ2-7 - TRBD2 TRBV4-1 TGCGCCAGCAGCCGAGAGCGGGAGGCTTCCTACGAGCAGTACTTC CASSREREASYEQYF
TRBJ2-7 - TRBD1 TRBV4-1 TGCGCCAGCAGCCAAACAGACAGGGATTCCTACGAGCAGTACTTC CASSQTDRDSYEQYF
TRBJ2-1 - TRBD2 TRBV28 TGTGCCAGCAGTTTTCCACTAGCGGGAGGTAGCAATGAGCAGTTCTTC CASSFPLAGGSNEQFF
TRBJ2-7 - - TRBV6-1 TGTGCCAGCCGACTCAGGGTAGACGACGAGCAGTACTTC CASRLRVDDEQYF
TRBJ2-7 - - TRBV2 TGTGCCAGCAGTGGGTTAGCGGCTAAGGGCGAGCAGTACTTC CASSGLAAKGEQYF
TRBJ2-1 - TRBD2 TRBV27 TGTGCCAGCGGGAAACGTCCGGGACTAGCACATGAGCAGTTCTTC CASGKRPGLAHEQFF
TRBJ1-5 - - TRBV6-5 TGTGCCAGCAACTCCCCGGGAGAGCAGCCCCAGCATTTT CASNSPGEQPQHF